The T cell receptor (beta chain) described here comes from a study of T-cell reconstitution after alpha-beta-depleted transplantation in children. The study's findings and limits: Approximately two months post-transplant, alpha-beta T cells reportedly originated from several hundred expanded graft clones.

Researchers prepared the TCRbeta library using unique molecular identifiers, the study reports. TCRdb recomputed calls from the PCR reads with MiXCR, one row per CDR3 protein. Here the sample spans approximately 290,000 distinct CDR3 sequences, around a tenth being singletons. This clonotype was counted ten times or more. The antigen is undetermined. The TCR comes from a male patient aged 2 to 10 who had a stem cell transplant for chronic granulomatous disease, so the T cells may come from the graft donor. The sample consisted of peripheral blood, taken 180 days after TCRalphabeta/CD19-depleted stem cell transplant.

CDR3 region: CASSYERWRDNNEQFF. The CDR3, as DNA: TGTGCCAGCAGTTACGAACGGTGGCGGGATAACAATGAGCAGTTCTTC. The chain recombines TRBV6-2 or TRBV6-3 with TRBJ2-1; D is perhaps TRBD2 (6 bases). Deletions cut 2 bases from V and 5 bases from J, with 16 bases between. The CDR3 loop spans 16 amino acids. From germline, CDR1 is MNHEY and CDR2 SVGEGT.